This T cell receptor beta chain was observed in a study of cytomegalovirus exposure and HLA in healthy donors. General observations from the study: TCR beta sequences reportedly predicted the HLA-A and HLA-B alleles of most subjects accurately.

The PCR employed 60 Vbeta primers together with 13 Jbeta primers. Libraries were prepared by immunoSEQ multiplex PCR; TCRdb keeps only in-frame clonotypes and omits some of them. The sample comprises about 120,000 clones, 80% of which are singletons, and around 8.9% rests with the top ten. With 2 bases clipped from V and 3 bases from J, the junction kept 6 bases outside the gene matches. The CDR3 loop spans 16 amino acids. The germline V gene encodes CDR1 MDHEN and CDR2 SYDVKM. Note on this clone: Its antigen is as yet unknown.

Material: PBMCs. This sequence joins TRBV28 and TRBJ2-1; 8 nucleotides match TRBD2. The clonotype comes from a man aged 25 to 40 in good health and CMV-seropositive. The CDR3 DNA reads as TGTGCCAGCAGTTTACCCCCGGGACTAGTCTACAATGAGCAGTTCTTC. It encodes CASSLPPGLVYNEQFF. The full variable domain, completed using reference TRBV28 and TRBJ2-1, is DVKVTQSSRYLVKRTGEKVFLECVQDMDHENMFWYRQDPGLGLRLIYFSYDVKMKEKGDIPEGYSVSREKKERFSLILESASTNQTSMYLCASSLPPGLVYNEQFFGPGTRLTVL.